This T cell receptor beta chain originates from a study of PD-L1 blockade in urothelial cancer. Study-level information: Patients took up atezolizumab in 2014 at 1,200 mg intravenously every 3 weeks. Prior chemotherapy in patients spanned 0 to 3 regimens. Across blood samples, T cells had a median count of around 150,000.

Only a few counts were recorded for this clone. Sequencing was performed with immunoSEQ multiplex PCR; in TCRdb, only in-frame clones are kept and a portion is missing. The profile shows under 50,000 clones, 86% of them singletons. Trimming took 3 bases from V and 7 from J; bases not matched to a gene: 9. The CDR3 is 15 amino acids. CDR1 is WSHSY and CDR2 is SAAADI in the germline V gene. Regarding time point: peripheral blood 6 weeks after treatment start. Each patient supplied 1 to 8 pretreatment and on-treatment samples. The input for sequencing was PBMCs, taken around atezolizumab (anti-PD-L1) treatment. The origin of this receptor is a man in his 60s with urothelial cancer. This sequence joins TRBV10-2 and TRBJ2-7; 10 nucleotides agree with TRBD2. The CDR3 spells CASSDLPSGSWEQYF. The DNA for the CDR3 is TGCGCCAGCAGTGATCTTCCTAGCGGGAGCTGGGAGCAGTACTTC.